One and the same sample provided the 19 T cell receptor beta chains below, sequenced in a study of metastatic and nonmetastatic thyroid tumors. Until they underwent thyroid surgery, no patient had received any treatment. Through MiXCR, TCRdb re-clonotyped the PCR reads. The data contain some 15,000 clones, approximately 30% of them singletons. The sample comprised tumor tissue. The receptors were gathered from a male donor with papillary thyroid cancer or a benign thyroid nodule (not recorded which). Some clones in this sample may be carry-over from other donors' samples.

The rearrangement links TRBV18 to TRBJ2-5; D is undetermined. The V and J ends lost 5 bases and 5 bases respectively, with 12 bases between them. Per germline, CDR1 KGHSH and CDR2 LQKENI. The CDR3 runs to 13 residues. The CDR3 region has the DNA TGTGCCAGCTCAGCTGGTCCCAGGGAGACCCAGTACTTC. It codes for CASSAGPRETQYF.

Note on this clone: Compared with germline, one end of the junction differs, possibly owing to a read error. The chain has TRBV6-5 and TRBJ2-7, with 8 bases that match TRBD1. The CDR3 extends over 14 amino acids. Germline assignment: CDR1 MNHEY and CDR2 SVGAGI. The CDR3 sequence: CVSSLTGVSYEQYF. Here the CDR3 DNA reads TGTGTCAGCAGTTTGACAGGGGTCTCCTACGAGCAGTACTTC.

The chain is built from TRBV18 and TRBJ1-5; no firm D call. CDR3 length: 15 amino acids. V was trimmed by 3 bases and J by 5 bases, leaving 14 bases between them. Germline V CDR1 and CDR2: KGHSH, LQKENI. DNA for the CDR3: TGTGCCAGCTCACCCCTCGGGAGTAAGGATCAGCCCCAGCATTTT. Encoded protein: CASSPLGSKDQPQHF.

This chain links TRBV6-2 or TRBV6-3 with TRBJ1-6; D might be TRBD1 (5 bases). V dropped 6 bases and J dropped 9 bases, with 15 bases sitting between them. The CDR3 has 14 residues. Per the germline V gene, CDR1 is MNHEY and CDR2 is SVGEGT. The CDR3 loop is CASRSGQDASPLHF. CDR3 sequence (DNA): TGTGCCAGCAGAAGCGGACAAGACGCTTCACCCCTCCACTTT.

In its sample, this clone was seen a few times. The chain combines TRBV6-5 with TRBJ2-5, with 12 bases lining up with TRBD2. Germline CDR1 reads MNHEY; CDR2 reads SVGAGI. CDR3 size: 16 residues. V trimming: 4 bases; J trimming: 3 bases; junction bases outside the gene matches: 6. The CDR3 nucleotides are TGTGCCAGCAGTTTGACTAGCGGGGGAAGGGAAGAGACCCAGTACTTC. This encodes CASSLTSGGREETQYF.

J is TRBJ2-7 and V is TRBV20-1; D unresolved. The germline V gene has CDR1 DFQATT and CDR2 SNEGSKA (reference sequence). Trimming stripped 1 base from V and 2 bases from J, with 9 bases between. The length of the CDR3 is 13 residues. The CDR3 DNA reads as TGCAGTGCTAGAGCCAGGAACGCCTACGAGCAGTACTTC. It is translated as CSARARNAYEQYF.

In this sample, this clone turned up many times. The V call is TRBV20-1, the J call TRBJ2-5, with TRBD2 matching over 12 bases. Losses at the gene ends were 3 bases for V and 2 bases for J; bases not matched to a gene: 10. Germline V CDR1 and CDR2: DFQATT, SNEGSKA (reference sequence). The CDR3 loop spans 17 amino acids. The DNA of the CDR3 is TGCAGTGCTAGCATACTAGCGGGGGGTTTTTTACAAGAGACCCAGTACTTC. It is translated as CSASILAGGFLQETQYF.

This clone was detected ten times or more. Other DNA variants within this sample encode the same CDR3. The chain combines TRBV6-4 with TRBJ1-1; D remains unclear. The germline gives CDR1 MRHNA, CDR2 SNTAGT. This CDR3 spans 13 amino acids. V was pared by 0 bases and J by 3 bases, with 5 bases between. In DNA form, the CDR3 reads TGTGCCAGCAGTGACTCGCCTTACACTGAAGCTTTCTTT. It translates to CASSDSPYTEAFF.

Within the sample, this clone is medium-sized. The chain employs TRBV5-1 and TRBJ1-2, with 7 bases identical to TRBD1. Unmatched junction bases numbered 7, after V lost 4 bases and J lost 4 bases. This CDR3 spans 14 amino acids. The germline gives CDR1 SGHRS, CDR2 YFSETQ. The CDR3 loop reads CASSTGQFIYGYTF. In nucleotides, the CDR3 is TGCGCCAGCAGCACGGGACAGTTTATCTATGGCTACACCTTC.

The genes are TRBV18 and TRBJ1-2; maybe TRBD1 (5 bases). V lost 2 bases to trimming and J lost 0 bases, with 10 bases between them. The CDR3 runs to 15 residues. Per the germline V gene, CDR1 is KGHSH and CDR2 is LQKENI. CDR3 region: CASSPGTSANYGYTF. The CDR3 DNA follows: TGTGCCAGCTCACCAGGGACGTCAGCTAACTATGGCTACACCTTC.

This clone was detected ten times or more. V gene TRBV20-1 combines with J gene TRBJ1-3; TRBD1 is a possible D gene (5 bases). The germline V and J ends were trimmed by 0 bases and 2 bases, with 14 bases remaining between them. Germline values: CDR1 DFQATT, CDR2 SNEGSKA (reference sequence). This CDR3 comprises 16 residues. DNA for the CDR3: TGCAGTGCTAGAGAATGGGGCACGGGGGCTGGAAACACCATATATTTT. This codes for CSAREWGTGAGNTIYF.

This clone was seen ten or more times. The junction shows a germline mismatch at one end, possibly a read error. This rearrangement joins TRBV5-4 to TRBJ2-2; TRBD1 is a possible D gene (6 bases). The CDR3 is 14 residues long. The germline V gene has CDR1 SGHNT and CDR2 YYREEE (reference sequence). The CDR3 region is CASSPRDNIGELFF. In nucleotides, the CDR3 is TGTGCCAGCAGCCCACGGGACAACATCGGGGAGCTGTTTTTT.

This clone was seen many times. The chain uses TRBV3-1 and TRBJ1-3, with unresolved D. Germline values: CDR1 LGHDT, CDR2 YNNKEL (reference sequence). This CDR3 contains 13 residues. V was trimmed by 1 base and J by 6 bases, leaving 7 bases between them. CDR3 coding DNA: TGTGCCAGCAGCCAAGGGAATACAAACACCATATATTTT. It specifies CASSQGNTNTIYF.

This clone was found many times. In nucleotides, the CDR3 is TGTGCCAGCTCTCCGAGTGATGAGCAGTTCTTC. The encoded protein is CASSPSDEQFF. The chain joins TRBV18 to TRBJ2-1, with unresolved D. Per the germline V gene, CDR1 is KGHSH and CDR2 is LQKENI. This CDR3 has 11 residues. V lost 6 bases and J 8 bases, leaving 8 bases between the germline ends. Filled out from reference TRBV18 and TRBJ2-1, the complete variable domain reads NAGVMQNPRHLVRRRGQEARLRCSPMKGHSHVYWYRQLPEEGLKFMVYLQKENIIDESGMPKERFSAEFPKEGPSILRIQQVVRGDSAAYFCASSPSDEQFFGPGTRLTVL.

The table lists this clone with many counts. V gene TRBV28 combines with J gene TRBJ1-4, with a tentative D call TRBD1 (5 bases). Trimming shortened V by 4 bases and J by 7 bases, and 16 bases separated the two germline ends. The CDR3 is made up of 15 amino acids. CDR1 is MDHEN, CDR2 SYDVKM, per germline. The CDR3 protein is CASSSPEGRGEKLFF. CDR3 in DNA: TGTGCCAGCAGTTCACCGGAGGGGCGTGGTGAAAAACTGTTTTTT.

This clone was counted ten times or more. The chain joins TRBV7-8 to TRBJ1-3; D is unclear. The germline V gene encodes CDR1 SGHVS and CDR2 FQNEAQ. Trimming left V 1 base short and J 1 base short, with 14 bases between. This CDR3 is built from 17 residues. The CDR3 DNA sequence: TGTGCCAGCAGCTTAGAGGGCGGCTCCATATCTGGAAACACCATATATTTT. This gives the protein CASSLEGGSISGNTIYF.

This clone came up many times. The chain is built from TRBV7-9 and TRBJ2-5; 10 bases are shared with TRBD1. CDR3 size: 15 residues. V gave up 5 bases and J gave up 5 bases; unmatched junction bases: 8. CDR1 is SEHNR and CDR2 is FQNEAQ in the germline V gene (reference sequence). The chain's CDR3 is CASSNPGQGFETQYF. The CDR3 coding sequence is TGTGCCAGCAGCAATCCGGGACAGGGGTTCGAGACCCAGTACTTC. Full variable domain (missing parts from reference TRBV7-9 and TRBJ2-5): DTGVSQNPRHKITKRGQNVTFRCDPISEHNRLYWYRQTLGQGPEFLTYFQNEAQLEKSRLLSDRFSAERPKGSFSTLEIQRTEQGDSAMYLCASSNPGQGFETQYFGPGTRLLVL.

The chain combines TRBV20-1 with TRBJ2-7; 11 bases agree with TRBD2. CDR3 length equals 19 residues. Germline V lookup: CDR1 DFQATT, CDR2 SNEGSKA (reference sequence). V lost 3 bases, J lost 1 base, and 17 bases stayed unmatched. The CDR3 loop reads CSASKPVLAGEIISYEQYF. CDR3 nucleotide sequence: TGCAGTGCTAGTAAACCGGTACTAGCGGGAGAAATCATATCCTACGAGCAGTACTTC.

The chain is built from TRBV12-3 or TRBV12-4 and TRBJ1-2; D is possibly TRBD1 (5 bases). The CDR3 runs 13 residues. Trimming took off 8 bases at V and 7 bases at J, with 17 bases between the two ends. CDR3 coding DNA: TGTGCCAGCCTGCGCGGGGACGTACGTGGCTACACCTTC. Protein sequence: CASLRGDVRGYTF.